This record covers a single TCR beta chain. Its target antigen remains unknown. No quality values exist for individual bases; no much larger clone is one base distant. This specimen belongs to a study of blood T cell repertoires in COVID-19 (dated by TCRdb to the early 2020s). Background for the entire study: Collaborator samples came from the United States, Italy and Spain and covered acute and convalescent phases of COVID-19. Subjects who had been exposed to COVID-19, were actively infected with it, or had recovered from it provided the deeply sampled blood TCRbeta repertoires that made up the dataset. The prospective study material was composed of cDNA or gDNA derived from T cells, B-cell-depleted T cells, or PBMCs. Nearly every sample came with metadata listing a de-identified subject ID, COVID-19 status, age in years and sex. Where HLA class I and class II types were available, the types were taken from metadata supplied by the sample provider, not from assay-based typing. The repertoires were made available in a free public database intended to serve as a resource for research on the immune response to SARS-CoV-2. The samples were drawn from the first 160 participants of the ongoing ImmuneRACE study and from more than 1,000 subjects provided by 6 global collaborators. Study-wide findings and limitations: The amount of clinical and demographic metadata varied by source and participant and was provided uncurated.

The collaborating institutions used their own protocols to collect whole blood in K2EDTA tubes. For TCRbeta analysis, collaborators shipped samples as frozen whole blood, isolated PBMCs, or DNA extracted from either of those sample types. The V end gives up 1 base and the J end 9 bases, leaving 9 bases in the junction not matched to a gene. The CDR3 sequence holds 16 residues, the cysteine and phenylalanine included. Just CDR3 DNA is preserved here, 48 bases in frame from base 1. CDR1 and CDR2 were assigned from the germline V gene (reference sequence) as LNHDA and SQIVND. The immunoSEQ Assay, a bias-controlled multiplex PCR, was used to amplify TCRbeta CDR3 regions from genomic DNA. The original methods were these. The number of nucleated cells in each sample was estimated by amplification of reference gene primers within the assay. To quantify the absolute abundance of each unique TCRbeta CDR3 rearrangement, sequence reads were collapsed and filtered. Productive Simpson clonality was computed per sample as the square root of Simpson's diversity index over productive rearrangements. The immuneACCESS repertoire file appears here via TCRdb, limited to in-frame rearrangements. These files lack a portion of the clones; in checked studies, under half of the deficit traces to unresolved V genes, and the cause of the others is not known. From that table come the V and J calls and clone size; the DNA was used to work out D and trimming. The sample table contains roughly 250,000 clones; only one count was recorded for approximately 85% of them. The top ten hold 4% to 5% of the sample.

The origin of this receptor is a woman in her 70s with acute or convalescent COVID-19. The sample taken for sequencing was peripheral blood. Here the chain combines TRBV19 and TRBJ1-6, with 7 central nucleotides matching TRBD1. The bases are TGTGCCAGTAGTATAGGATCACAGGGGATGGGTTCACCCCTCCACTTT. This is translated as CASSIGSQGMGSPLHF. The variable domain in full, with residues beyond the CDR3 obtained from the reference TRBV19 and TRBJ1-6 genes, is DGGITQSPKYLFRKEGQNVTLSCEQNLNHDAMYWYRQDPGQGLRLIYYSQIVNDFQKGDIAEGYSVSREKKESFPLTVTSAQKNPTAFYLCASSIGSQGMGSPLHFGNGTRLTVT.